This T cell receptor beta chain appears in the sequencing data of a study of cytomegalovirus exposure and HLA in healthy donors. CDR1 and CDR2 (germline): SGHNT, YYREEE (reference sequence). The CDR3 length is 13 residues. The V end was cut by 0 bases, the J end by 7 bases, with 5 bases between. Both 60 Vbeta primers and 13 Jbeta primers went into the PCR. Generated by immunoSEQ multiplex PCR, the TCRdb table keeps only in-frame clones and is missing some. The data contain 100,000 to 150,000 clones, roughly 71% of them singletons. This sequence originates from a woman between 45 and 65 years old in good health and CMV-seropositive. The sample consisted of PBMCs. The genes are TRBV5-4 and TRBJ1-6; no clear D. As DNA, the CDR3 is TGTGCCAGCAGCTTGGCGGTCAATTCACCCCTCCACTTT. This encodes CASSLAVNSPLHF.